This T cell receptor beta chain was sequenced in a study of a mutant IDH1 vaccine in newly diagnosed glioma listed by TCRdb under 2021. Some background on the complete study: Eight vaccinations were administered to patients in weeks 1, 3, 5, 7, 11, 15, 19 and 23, corresponding to visits V03 through V10. Vaccination started 4-6 weeks after radiotherapy alone, or was given together with temozolomide cycles in the groups whose treatment included chemotherapy. Of the roughly 30 treated patients, about 62% were male and 37.5% were female, and a mean age of around 40 years was recorded. Prior to enrollment, patients had been given standard therapy consisting of radiotherapy alone, temozolomide alone, or radiochemotherapy with temozolomide, with the combination given to most patients. Six visits were used for peripheral blood collection: V03 (baseline), V05, V07, V10, V12 and V13. For exploratory analyses, longitudinal TCRB deep sequencing was carried out in about two dozen treated patients wherever samples were available.

Preparation of the library involved the immunoSEQ multiplex PCR assay. Rearranged TCR beta chain sequences were amplified with the hsTCRB Kit following the manufacturer's protocol. An Illumina MiSeq was used to sequence the TCRB libraries. In the original analysis: The kit vendor's proprietary platform handled demultiplexing, trimming and gene mapping. TCRdb carries this immuneACCESS record with in-frame sequences only. Its versions omit some clonotypes, under half of them owing to an unresolved V gene in the studies checked, with the rest unexplained. The V and J calls and the clone size are those of that table, but D and trimming were determined from the DNA. In this sample the table shows about 44,000 clones, roughly 90% of which occur a single time. Together, the top ten hold 3% to 4% of the sample. This clone turned up a few times. No antigen is known for it. The sample holds no much larger clone one base away, and base qualities are not on file.

Study-level results and caveats: Selection of PBMC samples for TCRB deep sequencing was based on availability. Immune responses induced by the vaccine were seen in approximately 92% of patients across multiple MHC alleles. It was noted by the authors that analyses of patient blood samples could not be reproduced owing to sample limitations. Pseudoprogression appeared unrelated to alterations in the top peripheral T cell clonotypes detected by TCRB sequencing.

The CDR3, cysteine through phenylalanine, is 14 amino acids long. Only the CDR3 region is kept as DNA, spanning 42 bases read in frame from base 1. In the germline V gene (reference sequence), CDR1 corresponds to SEHNR and CDR2 to FQNEAQ. At the junction V is shortened by 5 bases and J by 5 bases, with 14 bases in between. The sample's time point label, in plain terms: week 23, last vaccination. Every vaccine dose consisted of 300 ug of a 20-mer mutant IDH1 peptide in Montanide, administered subcutaneously together with topical imiquimod. The donors had newly diagnosed IDH1-mutant astrocytomas of WHO grade 3 or 4 that showed loss of nuclear ATRX. The samples were drawn from NOA16, a multicentre, single-arm, open-label phase I trial in Germany that tested a mutant IDH1 peptide vaccine in humans for the first time. Genomic DNA for TCRB sequencing was extracted from EDTA blood using the DNeasy Blood and Tissue Kit.

The chain is encoded by TRBV7-9 joined to TRBJ2-3; 5 matching bases give a weak D call of TRBD2. The origin of this receptor is a man between 50 and 59 years old with glioma. The sample here was PBMCs, taken from a glioma patient whose treatment included an IDH1 peptide vaccine. The base sequence is TGTGCCAGCAGCCCGGTCCTCGGAGGAGATACGCAGTATTTT. Translated, this is CASSPVLGGDTQYF.